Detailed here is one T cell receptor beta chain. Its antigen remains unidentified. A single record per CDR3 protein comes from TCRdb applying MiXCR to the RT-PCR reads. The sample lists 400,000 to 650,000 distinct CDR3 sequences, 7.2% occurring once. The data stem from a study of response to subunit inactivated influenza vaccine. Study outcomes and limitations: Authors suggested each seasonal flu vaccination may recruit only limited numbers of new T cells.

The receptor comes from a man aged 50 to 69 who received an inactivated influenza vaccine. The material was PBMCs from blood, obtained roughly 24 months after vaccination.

CDR3 loop: CASRRPRHNEQFF. As DNA, the CDR3 is TGTGCCAGCAGAAGACCGAGACACAATGAGCAGTTCTTC. The chain links TRBV28 to TRBJ2-1; D gene uncertain. Germline loops: CDR1 MDHEN, CDR2 SYDVKM. The CDR3 covers 13 residues. V lost 6 bases, J lost 5 bases, and 11 bases lay in between.